This TCR beta chain was recovered during a study of blood T cell repertoires in COVID-19. Study-wide background: Collection of acute and convalescent COVID-19 samples took place in the United States, Italy and Spain. PBMCs, B-cell-depleted T cells, or T cells were the source of the cDNA or gDNA that made up the material.

In the authors' methods: Reference gene primer amplification yielded estimated nucleated cell counts. Sequencing was performed with immunoSEQ multiplex PCR; in TCRdb, only in-frame clones are kept and a portion is missing. Clone size and the V and J calls come from that table; the DNA yielded D and trimming. The table records 55,000 to 75,000 clones, about 81% of them present only once. The sequencing input was peripheral blood. This sequence was found in an older man with acute or convalescent COVID-19.

As DNA, the CDR3 is TGTGCCACCAGTGATTTGCAATCCGGGACTAGCGTCACCGGGGAGCTGTTTTTT. It encodes CATSDLQSGTSVTGELFF. The chain joins TRBV24-1 to TRBJ2-2, with 10 positions matching TRBD2. Germline V CDR1 and CDR2: KGHDR, SFDVKD. Trimming took 0 bases from V and 4 from J; bases not matched to a gene: 7. CDR3 length: 18 residues.